These 18 T cell receptor beta chains came from one sample sequenced in a study of T cell changes during pregnancy in multiple sclerosis. Clones were sequenced by immunoSEQ multiplex PCR, and TCRdb holds only the in-frame ones, with some missing. The profile shows approximately 32,000 clones, approximately 89% of them singletons. This specimen was CD8+ T cells from peripheral blood mononuclear cells, taken in the first trimester of pregnancy. The receptors here all came from a female donor with multiple sclerosis, enrolled in a pregnancy study.

The rearrangement joins TRBV27 to TRBJ2-7, with 7 bases aligning to TRBD1. The germline gives CDR1 MNHEY, CDR2 SMNVEV (reference sequence). V lost 5 bases and J lost 6; bases outside the gene matches: 7. The CDR3 totals 13 residues. CDR3 coding DNA: TGTGCCAGCAGTGTCAAGACAGGGTTCGAGCAGTACTTC. It translates to CASSVKTGFEQYF.

The chain couples TRBV6-5 to TRBJ2-1, with 7 positions matching TRBD2. Germline values: CDR1 MNHEY, CDR2 SVGAGI. V trimming: 7 bases; J trimming: 4 bases; junction bases outside the gene matches: 7. The CDR3 is made up of 14 amino acids. The DNA for the CDR3 is TGTGCCAGCACTGGGAGCGGGGCTTACAATGAGCAGTTCTTC. Its protein product is CASTGSGAYNEQFF.

The J gene is TRBJ2-1, the V gene TRBV7-9, with D hard to call. The CDR3 consists of 12 residues. Per germline, CDR1 SEHNR and CDR2 FQNEAQ (reference sequence). The V end was cut by 6 bases, the J end by 6 bases, with 9 bases between. This chain's CDR3 is CASSYTGNEQFF. As DNA, the CDR3 is TGTGCCAGCAGTTACACGGGCAATGAGCAGTTCTTC.

This chain connects TRBV30 to TRBJ2-7; D perhaps matches TRBD2 (5 bases). The CDR3 has 14 amino acids. From germline, CDR1 is GTSNPN and CDR2 SVGIG (reference sequence). V lost 0 bases and J lost 4, with 13 bases in between. In DNA, the CDR3 is TGTGCCTGGAGTGTGGAGGCTGTAGCTTACGAGCAGTACTTC. Its translation is CAWSVEAVAYEQYF.

The rearrangement uses TRBV7-9 and TRBJ1-5; D might be TRBD1 (5 bases). V lost 8 bases and J lost 3, with 8 bases in between. This CDR3 has 12 amino acids. CDR1 and CDR2 from the germline V gene are SEHNR and FQNEAQ (reference sequence). CDR3 nucleotides: TGTGCCAGCGCCAGGGACAATCAGCCCCAGCATTTT. Its translation: CASARDNQPQHF.

The gene calls are TRBV5-4 and TRBJ2-7; TRBD1 matches 10 bases. Germline values: CDR1 SGHNT, CDR2 YYREEE (reference sequence). The CDR3 has 14 amino acids. Germline trimming cut 0 bases from V and 7 bases from J; bases unmatched to any gene: 4. CDR3 in DNA: TGTGCCAGCAGCTTGGGACAGGGGGCGTCGGAGCAGTACTTC. It yields the protein CASSLGQGASEQYF.

V is TRBV5-1 and J is TRBJ2-7; D gene uncertain. The germline V gene encodes CDR1 SGHRS and CDR2 YFSETQ. V lost 4 bases to trimming and J lost 7 bases, with 15 bases between them. This CDR3 has 13 amino acids. CDR3 loop: CASSTGSLHEQYF. In DNA, the CDR3 is TGCGCCAGCAGCACCGGGTCCCTCCATGAGCAGTACTTC.

The chain uses TRBV4-2 and TRBJ2-7, with 10 bases lining up with TRBD2. Looked up from germline, CDR1 is LGHNA and CDR2 is YNFKEQ. The CDR3 runs 19 residues. With V trimmed by 3 bases and J by 0 bases, 14 bases remained unmatched. The CDR3 reads CASSHVLAGPIVSSYEQYF. CDR3 DNA sequence: TGTGCCAGCAGCCATGTACTAGCGGGGCCGATTGTAAGCTCCTACGAGCAGTACTTC.

V gene TRBV6-1 combines with J gene TRBJ2-2, with a weak D call TRBD1 (6 bases). This CDR3 region has 15 residues. Trimming removed 4 bases at V and 4 bases at J, with 13 bases between. Looked up from germline, CDR1 is MNHNS and CDR2 is SASEGT. CDR3 region: CASSVGDTPTGELFF. As DNA, the CDR3 is TGTGCCAGCAGTGTAGGGGACACCCCCACCGGGGAGCTGTTTTTT.

The chain recombines TRBV11-2 with TRBJ1-2; D gene uncertain. CDR3 length: 15 amino acids. Trimming took 3 bases from V and 4 from J, leaving 15 bases between them. In germline, CDR1 is SGHAT, CDR2 FQNNGV. The CDR3 region is CASSFAEGLFYGYTF. The CDR3 DNA follows: TGTGCCAGCAGCTTCGCGGAGGGTCTGTTCTATGGCTACACCTTC.

The chain links TRBV6-6 to TRBJ2-2; tentative D call: TRBD2 (7 bases). The CDR3 contains 16 residues. Germline CDR1 is MNHNY and CDR2 is SVGAGI (reference sequence). V was trimmed by 0 bases and J by 3 bases, leaving 11 bases between them. In nucleotides, the CDR3 is TGTGCCAGCAGTTACTCGGGGAGGGGGTACACCGGGGAGCTGTTTTTT. As protein: CASSYSGRGYTGELFF.

The chain uses TRBV27 and TRBJ1-2; 7 positions agree with TRBD1. The CDR3 runs to 15 residues. V lost 0 bases to trimming and J lost 3 bases; unmatched junction nucleotides: 4. The germline V gene has CDR1 MNHEY and CDR2 SMNVEV (reference sequence). The CDR3 is CASSLSEGQYYGYTF. The CDR3 coding sequence is TGTGCCAGCAGTTTATCGGAGGGACAGTACTATGGCTACACCTTC.

On this clone itself: This same CDR3 is encoded by further DNA sequences in the sample. This chain uses TRBV5-6 with TRBJ2-7, with 7 nucleotides matching TRBD2. This CDR3 is 15 amino acids long. Germline V gene data show CDR1 as SGHDT and CDR2 as YYEEEE. V was clipped by 0 bases and J by 3 bases; unmatched bases: 6. CDR3 sequence (DNA): TGTGCCAGCAGCTTGGATTCTCTAGCGGTCTACGAGCAGTACTTC. Protein: CASSLDSLAVYEQYF.

This rearrangement joins TRBV9 to TRBJ2-1; D unclear. This CDR3 region has 13 residues. V gave up 0 bases and J gave up 2 bases, with 3 bases separating them. The germline V gene has CDR1 SGDLS and CDR2 YYNGEE. As DNA, the CDR3 is TGTGCCAGCAGCGTAGGTACCTACAATGAGCAGTTCTTC. It codes for CASSVGTYNEQFF.

The chain links TRBV12-5 to TRBJ1-4, with D unresolved. This CDR3 comprises 15 residues. V lost 4 bases and J 8 bases, leaving 17 bases between the germline ends. Germline lookup yields CDR1 LGHNT and CDR2 FRNRAP. In nucleotides, the CDR3 is TGTGCTAGTGGTTCCCATCCGGGCCGGGGAGAAAAACTGTTTTTT. Translating it yields CASGSHPGRGEKLFF.

This chain connects TRBV5-6 to TRBJ2-3; tentative D call: TRBD2 (6 bases). CDR1 and CDR2 from the germline V gene are SGHDT and YYEEEE. CDR3 length equals 15 residues. V lost 4 bases and J lost 2, with 14 bases in between. DNA for the CDR3: TGTGCCAGCAGCCCGAGACTAGAGATCACAGATACGCAGTATTTT. It encodes CASSPRLEITDTQYF.

This clone was observed a single time. The V call is TRBV19, the J call TRBJ2-1; tentative D call: TRBD1 (5 bases). CDR3 length equals 16 residues. Per germline, CDR1 LNHDA and CDR2 SQIVND (reference sequence). V was shortened by 3 bases and J by 0 bases, with 12 bases between the two germline ends. Here the CDR3 reads CASSMDKGISYNEQFF. CDR3 DNA: TGTGCCAGTAGTATGGATAAGGGGATCTCCTACAATGAGCAGTTCTTC.

The rearrangement links TRBV5-1 to TRBJ2-4; possible D gene TRBD1, 5 bases. The CDR3 is 16 residues long. Between the trimmed V and J ends, which lost 4 bases and 0 bases, there was a span of 14 bases. Germline CDR1 is SGHRS and CDR2 is YFSETQ. CDR3 sequence: CASSLQASLAKNIQYF. The CDR3 DNA reads as TGCGCCAGCAGCCTACAGGCCTCTCTAGCCAAAAACATTCAGTACTTC.